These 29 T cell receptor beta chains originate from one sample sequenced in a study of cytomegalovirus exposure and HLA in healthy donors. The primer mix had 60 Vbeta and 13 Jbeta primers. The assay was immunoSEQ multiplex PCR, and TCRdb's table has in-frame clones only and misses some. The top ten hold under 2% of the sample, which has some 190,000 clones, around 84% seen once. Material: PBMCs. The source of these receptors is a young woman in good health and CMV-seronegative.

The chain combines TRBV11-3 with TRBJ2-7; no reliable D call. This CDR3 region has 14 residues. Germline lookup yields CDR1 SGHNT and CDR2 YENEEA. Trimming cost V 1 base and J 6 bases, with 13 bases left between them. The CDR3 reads CASSLAQFSPEQYF. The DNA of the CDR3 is TGTGCCAGCAGCTTAGCCCAGTTTTCCCCCGAGCAGTACTTC.

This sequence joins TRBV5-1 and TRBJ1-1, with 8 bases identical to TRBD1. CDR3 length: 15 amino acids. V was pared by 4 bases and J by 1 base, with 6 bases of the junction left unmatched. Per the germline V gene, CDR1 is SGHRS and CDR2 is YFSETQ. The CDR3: CASSVTGDRNTEAFF. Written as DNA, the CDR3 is TGCGCCAGCAGCGTGACAGGGGATCGGAACACTGAAGCTTTCTTT.

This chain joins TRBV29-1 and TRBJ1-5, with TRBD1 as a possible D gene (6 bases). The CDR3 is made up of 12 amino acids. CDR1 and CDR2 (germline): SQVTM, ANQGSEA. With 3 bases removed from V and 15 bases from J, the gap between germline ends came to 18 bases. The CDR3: CSVDLGGGARHF. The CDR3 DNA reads TGCAGCGTTGATCTGGGCGGGGGCGCCCGGCATTTT.

CDR3 protein: CASSLAGQGAGDEQFF. The CDR3 DNA reads TGCGCCAGCAGCTTGGCGGGACAGGGGGCGGGGGATGAGCAGTTCTTC. The V and J genes are TRBV5-1 and TRBJ2-1; 12 bases line up with TRBD1. Unmatched junction bases numbered 6, after V lost 0 bases and J lost 8 bases. This CDR3 is built from 16 residues. Germline V gives CDR1 SGHRS, CDR2 YFSETQ. The whole variable domain, remainder taken from reference TRBV5-1 and TRBJ2-1, is KAGVTQTPRYLIKTRGQQVTLSCSPISGHRSVSWYQQTPGQGLQFLFEYFSETQRNKGNFPGRFSGRQFSNSRSEMNVSTLELGDSALYLCASSLAGQGAGDEQFFGPGTRLTVL.

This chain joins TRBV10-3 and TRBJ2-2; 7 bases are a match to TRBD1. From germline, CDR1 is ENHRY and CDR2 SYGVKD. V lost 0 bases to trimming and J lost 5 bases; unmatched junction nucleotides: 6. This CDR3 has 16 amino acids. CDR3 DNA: TGTGCCATCAGTGAGTCTCAGACAGGGAGAACCGGGGAGCTGTTTTTT. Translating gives CAISESQTGRTGELFF.

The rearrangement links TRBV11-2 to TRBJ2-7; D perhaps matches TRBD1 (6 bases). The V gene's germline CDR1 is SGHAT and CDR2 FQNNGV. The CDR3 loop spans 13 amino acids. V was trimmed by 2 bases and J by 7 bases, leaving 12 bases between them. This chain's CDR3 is CASSLRGTREQYF. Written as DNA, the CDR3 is TGTGCCAGCAGCTTAAGGGGGACGCGGGAGCAGTACTTC.

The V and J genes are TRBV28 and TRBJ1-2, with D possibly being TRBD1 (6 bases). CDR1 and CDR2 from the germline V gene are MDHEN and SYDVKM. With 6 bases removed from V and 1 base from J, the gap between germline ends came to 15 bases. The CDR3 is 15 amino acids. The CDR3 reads CASSLQGFINYGYTF. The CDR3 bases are TGTGCCAGCAGCCTTCAGGGGTTTATTAACTATGGCTACACCTTC.

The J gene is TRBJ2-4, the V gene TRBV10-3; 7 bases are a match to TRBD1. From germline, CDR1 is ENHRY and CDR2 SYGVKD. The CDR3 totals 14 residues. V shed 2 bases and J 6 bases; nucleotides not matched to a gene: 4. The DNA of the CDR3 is TGTGCCATCAGTGAGACAGGGGACCGAAACATTCAGTACTTC. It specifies CAISETGDRNIQYF.

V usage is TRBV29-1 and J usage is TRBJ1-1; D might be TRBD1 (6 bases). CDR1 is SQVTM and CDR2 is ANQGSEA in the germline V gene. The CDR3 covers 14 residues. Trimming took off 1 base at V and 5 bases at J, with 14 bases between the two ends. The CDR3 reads CSVEVGAGGTEAFF. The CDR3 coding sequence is TGCAGCGTTGAAGTGGGGGCCGGGGGGACTGAAGCTTTCTTT.

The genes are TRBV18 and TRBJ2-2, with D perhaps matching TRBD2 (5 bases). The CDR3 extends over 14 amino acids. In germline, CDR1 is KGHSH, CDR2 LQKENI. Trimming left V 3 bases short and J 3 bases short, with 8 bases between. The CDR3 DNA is TGTGCCAGCTCACCCGGGGTGCACACCGGGGAGCTGTTTTTT. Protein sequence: CASSPGVHTGELFF.

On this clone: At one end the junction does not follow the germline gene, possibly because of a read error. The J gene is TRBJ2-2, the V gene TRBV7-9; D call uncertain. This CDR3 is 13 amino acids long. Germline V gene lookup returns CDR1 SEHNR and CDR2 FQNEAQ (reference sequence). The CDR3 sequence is CSSSLVAAGELFF. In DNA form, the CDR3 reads TGTTCCAGCAGCTTAGTCGCGGCCGGGGAGCTGTTTTTT.

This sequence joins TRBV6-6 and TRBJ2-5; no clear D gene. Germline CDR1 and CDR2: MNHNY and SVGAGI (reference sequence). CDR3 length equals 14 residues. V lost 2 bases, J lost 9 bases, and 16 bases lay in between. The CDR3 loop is CASSYIRGFGAQYF. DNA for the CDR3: TGTGCCAGCAGTTACATTCGTGGTTTCGGAGCCCAGTACTTC.

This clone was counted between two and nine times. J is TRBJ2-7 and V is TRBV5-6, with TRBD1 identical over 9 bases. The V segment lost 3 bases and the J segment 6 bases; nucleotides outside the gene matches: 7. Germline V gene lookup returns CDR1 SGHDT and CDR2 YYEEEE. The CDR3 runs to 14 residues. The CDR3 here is CASSYPLTGGEQYF. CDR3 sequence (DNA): TGTGCCAGCAGCTACCCGTTGACAGGGGGCGAGCAGTACTTC.

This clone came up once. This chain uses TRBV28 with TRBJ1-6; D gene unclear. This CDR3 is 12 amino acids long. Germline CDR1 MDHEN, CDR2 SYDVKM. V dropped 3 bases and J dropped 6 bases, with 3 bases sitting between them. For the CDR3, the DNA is TGTGCCAGCAGTTTCGGTAATTCACCCCTCCACTTT. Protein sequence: CASSFGNSPLHF.

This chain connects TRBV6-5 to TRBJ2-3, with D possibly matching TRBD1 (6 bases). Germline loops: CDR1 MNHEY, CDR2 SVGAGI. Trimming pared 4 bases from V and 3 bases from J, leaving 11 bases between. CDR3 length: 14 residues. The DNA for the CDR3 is TGTGCCAGCAGTTGGACAGCCTTAACAGATACGCAGTATTTT. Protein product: CASSWTALTDTQYF.

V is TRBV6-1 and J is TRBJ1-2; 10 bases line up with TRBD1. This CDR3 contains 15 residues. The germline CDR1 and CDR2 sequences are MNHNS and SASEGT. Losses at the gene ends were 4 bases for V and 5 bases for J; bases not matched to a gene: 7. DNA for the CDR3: TGTGCCAGCAGTGCCGGGACAGGGGAACCATATGGCTACACCTTC. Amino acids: CASSAGTGEPYGYTF.

CDR3 residues: CASSSTSSRDTQYF. CDR3 DNA: TGTGCCAGCAGTTCCACCTCGTCCAGAGATACGCAGTATTTT. The chain uses TRBV27 and TRBJ2-3, with D hard to call. Per germline, CDR1 MNHEY and CDR2 SMNVEV (reference sequence). This CDR3 region has 14 residues. Between the trimmed V and J ends, which lost 4 bases and 5 bases, there was a span of 13 bases.

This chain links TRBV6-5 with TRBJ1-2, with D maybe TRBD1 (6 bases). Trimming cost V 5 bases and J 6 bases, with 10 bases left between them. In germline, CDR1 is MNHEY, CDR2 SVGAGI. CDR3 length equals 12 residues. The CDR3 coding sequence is TGTGCCAGCAGTCAAGGGGGAGATGGCTACACCTTC. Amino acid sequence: CASSQGGDGYTF.

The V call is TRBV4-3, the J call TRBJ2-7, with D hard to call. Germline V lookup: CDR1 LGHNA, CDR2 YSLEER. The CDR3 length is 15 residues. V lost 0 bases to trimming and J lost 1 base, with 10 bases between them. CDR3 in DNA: TGCGCCAGCAGCCAAGAACCACAGAGATCCTACGAGCAGTACTTC. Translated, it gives CASSQEPQRSYEQYF.

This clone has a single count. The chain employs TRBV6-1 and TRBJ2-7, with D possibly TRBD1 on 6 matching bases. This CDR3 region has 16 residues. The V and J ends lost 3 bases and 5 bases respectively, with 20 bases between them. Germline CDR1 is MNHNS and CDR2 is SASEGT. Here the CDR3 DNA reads TGTGCCAGCAGTGATTCGGCCAGGGGTGGTTTTCACGAGCAGTACTTC. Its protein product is CASSDSARGGFHEQYF.

Written as DNA, the CDR3 is TGTGCCACCCGAGACAGGGACAAGATTAAAAACATTGGGGATCAGTACTTC. It translates to CATRDRDKIKNIGDQYF. The chain links TRBV11-2 to TRBJ2-4; TRBD1 matches at 7 bases. The CDR3 spans 17 residues. Per germline, CDR1 SGHAT and CDR2 FQNNGV. J was trimmed by 12 bases and V by 10 bases; bases with no gene match: 27. Drawing the rest from reference TRBV11-2 and TRBJ2-4, the complete variable domain is EAGVAQSPRYKIIEKRQSVAFWCNPISGHATLYWYQQILGQGPKLLIQFQNNGVVDDSQLPKDRFSAERLKGVDSTLKIQPAKLEDSAVYLCATRDRDKIKNIGDQYFGAGTRLSVL.

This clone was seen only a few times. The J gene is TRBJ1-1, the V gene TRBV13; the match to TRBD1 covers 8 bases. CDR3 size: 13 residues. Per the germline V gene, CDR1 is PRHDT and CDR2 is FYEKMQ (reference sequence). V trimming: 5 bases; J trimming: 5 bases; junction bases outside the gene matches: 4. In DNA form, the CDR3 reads TGTGCCAGCAGCCCGGACAGGGTGACTGAAGCTTTCTTT. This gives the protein CASSPDRVTEAFF.

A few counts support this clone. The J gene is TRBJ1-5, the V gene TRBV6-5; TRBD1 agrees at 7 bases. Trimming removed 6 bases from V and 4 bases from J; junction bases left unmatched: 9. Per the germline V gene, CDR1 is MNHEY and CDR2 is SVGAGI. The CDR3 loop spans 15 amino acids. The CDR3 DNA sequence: TGTGCCAGCAGACCCGACAGGGCCTTGAATCAGCCCCAGCATTTT. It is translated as CASRPDRALNQPQHF.

The CDR3 DNA is TGTGCCAGAAGGACAGGTGGGGGTAATGAAAAACTGTTTTTT. It is translated as CARRTGGGNEKLFF. This chain joins TRBV19 and TRBJ1-4; 7 nucleotides line up with TRBD1. J gave up 4 bases and V 9 bases, and 8 bases lay outside the gene matches. The CDR3 length is 14 residues. Germline V lookup: CDR1 LNHDA, CDR2 SQIVND (reference sequence).

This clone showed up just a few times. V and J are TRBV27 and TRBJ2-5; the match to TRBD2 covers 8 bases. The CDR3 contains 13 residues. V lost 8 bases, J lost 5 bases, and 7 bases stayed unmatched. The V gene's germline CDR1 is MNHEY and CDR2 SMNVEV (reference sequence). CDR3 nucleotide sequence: TGTGCCAGCCGCGGGGGGCTGGGGGAGACCCAGTACTTC. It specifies CASRGGLGETQYF.

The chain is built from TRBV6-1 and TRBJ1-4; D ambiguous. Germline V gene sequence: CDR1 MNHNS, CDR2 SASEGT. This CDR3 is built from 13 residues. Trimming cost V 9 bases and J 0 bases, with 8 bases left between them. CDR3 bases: TGTGCCAGTACGGGGACAACTAATGAAAAACTGTTTTTT. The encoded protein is CASTGTTNEKLFF.

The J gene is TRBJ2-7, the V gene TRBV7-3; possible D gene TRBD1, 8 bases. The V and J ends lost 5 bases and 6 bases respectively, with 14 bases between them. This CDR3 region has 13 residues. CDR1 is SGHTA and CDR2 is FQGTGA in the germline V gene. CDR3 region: CASSSTGGGEQYF. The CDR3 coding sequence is TGTGCCAGCAGCAGTACAGGGGGGGGCGAGCAGTACTTC.

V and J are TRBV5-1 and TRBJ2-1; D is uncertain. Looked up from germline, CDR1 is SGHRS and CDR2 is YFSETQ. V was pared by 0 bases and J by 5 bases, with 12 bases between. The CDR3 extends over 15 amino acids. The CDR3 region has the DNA TGCGCCAGCAGCTTGGGAACGACTCCCCACAATGAGCAGTTCTTC. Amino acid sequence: CASSLGTTPHNEQFF. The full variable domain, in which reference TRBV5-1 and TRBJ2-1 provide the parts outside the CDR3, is KAGVTQTPRYLIKTRGQQVTLSCSPISGHRSVSWYQQTPGQGLQFLFEYFSETQRNKGNFPGRFSGRQFSNSRSEMNVSTLELGDSALYLCASSLGTTPHNEQFFGPGTRLTVL.

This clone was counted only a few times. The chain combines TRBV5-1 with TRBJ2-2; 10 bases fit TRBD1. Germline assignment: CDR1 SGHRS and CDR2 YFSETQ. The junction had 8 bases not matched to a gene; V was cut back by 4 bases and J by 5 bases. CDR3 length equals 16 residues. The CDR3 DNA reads TGCGCCAGCAGCCCGGGGACAGGGGTTTGGACCGGGGAGCTGTTTTTT. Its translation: CASSPGTGVWTGELFF.